What follows describes a single T cell receptor (beta chain). This entry is derived from a study of blood T cell repertoires in COVID-19. As for the study in general: Donors in the United States, Italy and Spain gave samples during acute or convalescent COVID-19. Sources were T cells, B-cell-depleted T cells, or PBMCs; the material itself was cDNA or gDNA.

Per the germline V gene, CDR1 is LNHDA and CDR2 is SQIVND (reference sequence). Trimming took 3 bases from V and 0 from J, leaving 14 bases between them. The CDR3 is 16 amino acids. Methods used by the authors: Estimates of nucleated cell counts were drawn from the amplification of reference gene primers. Generated by immunoSEQ multiplex PCR, the TCRdb table keeps only in-frame clones and is missing some. The V and J calls and clone size were taken over from that table, and D and trimming were inferred from the DNA. The sample shows over 95,000 clones, approximately 84% of them seen only once. The sequenced sample consisted of peripheral blood. This chain links TRBV19 with TRBJ1-2; D ambiguous. The sequence derives from a woman in her fifties or sixties with acute or convalescent COVID-19. DNA of the CDR3: TGTGCCAGTAGTATGACCGGCAGCGAGGCTAACTATGGCTACACCTTC. This encodes CASSMTGSEANYGYTF.